One sample yielded the 21 T cell receptor beta chains listed below, sequenced in a study of shared clonotypes between healthy human individuals. Sequencing used immunoSEQ multiplex PCR; TCRdb keeps in-frame clones, though not all of them. The data show 2 million to 3 million clones, with roughly 93% seen just once and roughly 0.39% held by the top ten. The material sequenced was naive CD4+ T cells from PBMCs. Stated subset: CD45RA+ positively selected. These TCRs come from a man between 18 and 29 years old in good health. Some clones in this sample may be carry-over from other donors' samples.

The J gene is TRBJ2-3, the V gene TRBV6-5; D not resolved. Trimming removed 7 bases at V and 3 bases at J, with 17 bases between. This CDR3 contains 15 residues. CDR1 and CDR2 (germline): MNHEY, SVGAGI. This CDR3 reads CASTDAGLGTDTQYF. In DNA form, the CDR3 reads TGTGCCAGCACGGACGCAGGCCTTGGGACAGATACGCAGTATTTT.

The chain links TRBV30 to TRBJ2-7; D not certain. Trimming cost V 1 base and J 3 bases, with 7 bases left between them. The CDR3 consists of 12 residues. CDR1 and CDR2 from the germline V gene are GTSNPN and SVGIG (reference sequence). This CDR3 is CAWSAGLYEQYF. The CDR3 nucleotides read TGTGCCTGGAGTGCAGGCCTCTACGAGCAGTACTTC.

The genes are TRBV10-2 and TRBJ2-2; TRBD2 aligns across 7 bases. The germline gives CDR1 WSHSY, CDR2 SAAADI. V gave up 8 bases and J gave up 0 bases; unmatched junction bases: 9. The CDR3 extends over 16 amino acids. In nucleotides, the CDR3 is TGCGCCAGCTGGGTGGGGGAGGGCCCGAACACCGGGGAGCTGTTTTTT. It yields the protein CASWVGEGPNTGELFF.

This clone was seen once. V and J are TRBV27 and TRBJ2-7; TRBD1 aligns across 11 bases. The CDR3 loop spans 15 amino acids. The V segment lost 6 bases and the J segment 2 bases; nucleotides outside the gene matches: 6. The V gene's germline CDR1 is MNHEY and CDR2 SMNVEV (reference sequence). The CDR3 region has the DNA TGTGCCAGCAGGCCAGGGACAGGGGGAGCCTACGAGCAGTACTTC. This sequence encodes CASRPGTGGAYEQYF.

This chain connects TRBV27 to TRBJ1-1; tentative D call: TRBD1 (5 bases). The CDR3 contains 16 residues. Germline assignment: CDR1 MNHEY and CDR2 SMNVEV (reference sequence). V was trimmed by 5 bases and J by 3 bases, leaving 19 bases between them. CDR3 sequence: CASSPSRRGWHTEAFF. The CDR3 DNA reads as TGTGCCAGCAGTCCCTCCCGGCGGGGCTGGCACACTGAAGCTTTCTTT.

This clone has only a few counts. The chain recombines TRBV6-4 with TRBJ2-5; 8 bases match TRBD1. CDR3 size: 14 residues. Germline trimming cut 6 bases from V and 5 bases from J; bases unmatched to any gene: 8. Germline loops: CDR1 MRHNA, CDR2 SNTAGT. CDR3 protein: CASSPSTGVETQYF. The CDR3 coding sequence is TGTGCCAGCAGCCCCTCGACAGGGGTGGAGACCCAGTACTTC.

This chain joins TRBV18 and TRBJ2-1; possibly TRBD1 for D (6 bases). The ends were cut back, 9 bases at V and 6 bases at J, with 9 bases in the middle. The CDR3 has 11 residues. Germline loops: CDR1 KGHSH, CDR2 LQKENI. CDR3 bases: TGTGCCAGTGGGGGCCTCAATGAGCAGTTCTTC. The encoded protein is CASGGLNEQFF.

The chain recombines TRBV30 with TRBJ2-2, with 10 bases that match TRBD2. This CDR3 comprises 17 residues. Germline V lookup: CDR1 GTSNPN, CDR2 SVGIG (reference sequence). With 0 bases clipped from V and 4 bases from J, the junction kept 8 bases outside the gene matches. The CDR3 sequence: CAWSVPSGRGGTGELFF. The CDR3 nucleotides read TGTGCCTGGAGTGTACCCAGCGGGAGGGGGGGCACCGGGGAGCTGTTTTTT.

The chain is built from TRBV28 and TRBJ2-1; the match to TRBD2 covers 8 bases. The CDR3 is made up of 17 amino acids. Unmatched junction bases numbered 19, after V lost 7 bases and J lost 8 bases. Germline values: CDR1 MDHEN, CDR2 SYDVKM. Here the CDR3 DNA reads TGTGCCAGCAAAATAATAGCGGGGAACAGAGGGACCGATGAGCAGTTCTTC. It encodes CASKIIAGNRGTDEQFF.

In DNA form, the CDR3 reads TGTGCCAGCAGTCTCGAGGGGGTGTACGAGCAGTACTTC. It translates to CASSLEGVYEQYF. V is TRBV2 and J is TRBJ2-7; TRBD1 is a possible D gene (6 bases). Per germline, CDR1 SNHLY and CDR2 FYNNEI. The CDR3 is made up of 13 amino acids. The V gene lost 5 bases and the J gene lost 4 bases, with 12 bases spanning the gap.

The rearrangement links TRBV7-2 to TRBJ2-5; 14 positions match TRBD2. Germline V gene sequence: CDR1 SGHTA, CDR2 FQGNSA. Trimming at V came to 5 bases and at J to 11 bases, leaving 13 bases not matched to a gene. There are 16 residues in the CDR3. CDR3 amino acids: CASSPVTSGRAWEQYF. The CDR3 region has the DNA TGTGCCAGCAGCCCCGTGACTAGCGGGAGGGCCTGGGAGCAGTACTTC.

In this sample, this clone turned up once. This chain uses TRBV18 with TRBJ2-1, with 10 bases fitting TRBD1. The CDR3 spans 19 residues. Looked up from germline, CDR1 is KGHSH and CDR2 is LQKENI. J lost 3 bases, V lost 3 bases, and 14 bases had no gene match. The CDR3 nucleotides read TGTGCCAGCTCACCCTTCGTAATCCCCGGGACAGGGGACTACAATGAGCAGTTCTTC. It is translated as CASSPFVIPGTGDYNEQFF.

In the case of this clone: Other DNA sequences in the sample encode the same CDR3. As DNA, the CDR3 is TGTGCCAGCAGCTTTAGCGGGTCCTACGAGCAGTACTTC. Protein sequence: CASSFSGSYEQYF. The chain recombines TRBV7-9 with TRBJ2-7, with 7 bases lining up with TRBD2. The CDR3 runs to 13 residues. J was trimmed by 1 base and V by 3 bases; bases with no gene match: 0. Germline V gene sequence: CDR1 SEHNR, CDR2 FQNEAQ (reference sequence).

This chain connects TRBV2 to TRBJ2-5; 10 bases agree with TRBD2. The CDR3 has 18 residues. V lost 6 bases, J lost 5 bases, and 18 bases stayed unmatched. Germline V CDR1 and CDR2: SNHLY, FYNNEI. Here the CDR3 reads CASSMIAGGDFDWETQYF. CDR3 bases: TGTGCCAGCAGCATGATAGCGGGAGGCGACTTTGATTGGGAGACCCAGTACTTC. Together with reference TRBV2 and TRBJ2-5, the CDR3 gives the full variable domain: EPEVTQTPSHQVTQMGQEVILRCVPISNHLYFYWYRQILGQKVEFLVSFYNNEISEKSEIFDDQFSVERPDGSNFTLKIRSTKLEDSAMYFCASSMIAGGDFDWETQYFGPGTRLLVL.

This clone was detected once. The rearrangement uses TRBV28 and TRBJ2-1; TRBD2 matches at 8 bases. This CDR3 has 11 amino acids. V lost 3 bases to trimming and J lost 15 bases; unmatched junction nucleotides: 4. Germline V gene data show CDR1 as MDHEN and CDR2 as SYDVKM. For the CDR3, the DNA is TGTGCCAGCAGTTTGAGCGGGAGCCTGTTCTTC. Its protein product is CASSLSGSLFF.

The rearrangement uses TRBV7-2 and TRBJ1-4; maybe TRBD1 (6 bases). CDR3 length equals 15 residues. The germline V gene encodes CDR1 SGHTA and CDR2 FQGNSA. V gave up 5 bases and J gave up 2 bases, with 12 bases separating them. CDR3 sequence (DNA): TGTGCCAGCAGCCTGGCGGGGGGCACTAATGAAAAACTGTTTTTT. It translates to CASSLAGGTNEKLFF.

The chain is built from TRBV10-3 and TRBJ1-3, with D perhaps matching TRBD1 (5 bases). The CDR3 length is 16 residues. Germline CDR1 and CDR2: ENHRY and SYGVKD. V lost 0 bases and J 8 bases, leaving 17 bases between the germline ends. DNA of the CDR3: TGTGCCATCAGTGAGTCGGCCAGGGTTGGATCGGACACCATATATTTT. Translation gives CAISESARVGSDTIYF.

J is TRBJ2-3 and V is TRBV28, with D possibly TRBD1 on 6 matching bases. Trimming stripped 7 bases from V and 6 bases from J, with 11 bases between. The CDR3 has 12 amino acids. Germline V lookup: CDR1 MDHEN, CDR2 SYDVKM. Here the CDR3 DNA reads TGTGCCAGCATGTCAGGACAGGATACGCAGTATTTT. The encoded protein is CASMSGQDTQYF. Looking up the rest from reference TRBV28 and TRBJ2-3 gives the full variable domain: DVKVTQSSRYLVKRTGEKVFLECVQDMDHENMFWYRQDPGLGLRLIYFSYDVKMKEKGDIPEGYSVSREKKERFSLILESASTNQTSMYLCASMSGQDTQYFGPGTRLTVL.

In regard to this clone: Other DNA sequences in the sample encode the same CDR3. The chain joins TRBV6-6 to TRBJ1-5; D unclear. CDR1 and CDR2 (germline): MNHNY, SVGAGI (reference sequence). The CDR3 is 13 amino acids. Trimming stripped 2 bases from V and 7 bases from J, with 9 bases between. The CDR3 DNA is TGTGCCAGCAGTTACGACGGGAACCAGCCCCAGCATTTT. Translating gives CASSYDGNQPQHF.

The chain employs TRBV7-8 and TRBJ1-1; TRBD1 matches at 11 bases. This CDR3 has 17 residues. Germline loops: CDR1 SGHVS, CDR2 FQNEAQ. J lost 0 bases, V lost 6 bases, and 9 bases had no gene match. CDR3 DNA sequence: TGTGCCAGCAGTCGCCGGGGACAGGGGGTGATGAACACTGAAGCTTTCTTT. Translating gives CASSRRGQGVMNTEAFF.

In its sample, this clone was seen once. The chain combines TRBV5-1 with TRBJ2-5; D is tentatively TRBD1 or TRBD2 (5 bases each). Germline CDR1 reads SGHRS; CDR2 reads YFSETQ. CDR3 length equals 15 residues. V was trimmed by 1 base and J by 5 bases, leaving 15 bases between them. The CDR3 spells CASSLQRGTGETQYF. The CDR3 DNA is TGCGCCAGCAGCTTGCAACGAGGGACGGGGGAGACCCAGTACTTC.